One sample yielded the 32 T cell receptor beta chains listed below, sequenced in a study of T cell responses to AZD1222 COVID-19 vaccine. Data came from immunoSEQ multiplex PCR; TCRdb stores just in-frame clones and leaves some out. The top ten clones hold around 2.3% of a sample with approximately 150,000 clones, 80% to 95% of them seen once. Specimen: peripheral blood, collected on day 0 of AZD1222 vaccination. The receptors derive from an adult in good health.

The chain carries TRBV2 and TRBJ2-7; D remains unclear. Between the trimmed V and J ends, which lost 4 bases and 7 bases, there was a span of 14 bases. This CDR3 comprises 13 residues. CDR1 is SNHLY and CDR2 is FYNNEI in the germline V gene. Written as DNA, the CDR3 is TGTGCCAGCAGTGGCCCCGGGCGTCCGGAGCAGTACTTC. Translating gives CASSGPGRPEQYF.

The CDR3, as DNA: TGTGCCAGCAGTTCGTATTCCTTATCCTACGAGCAGTACTTC. Translation gives CASSSYSLSYEQYF. The rearrangement links TRBV27 to TRBJ2-7; D unclear. Germline CDR1 is MNHEY and CDR2 is SMNVEV (reference sequence). This CDR3 is 14 amino acids long. Between the trimmed V and J ends, which lost 4 bases and 1 base, there was a span of 11 bases.

The chain is built from TRBV7-3 and TRBJ2-1, with 8 bases that match TRBD2. Trimming removed 5 bases from V and 5 bases from J; junction bases left unmatched: 8. There are 15 residues in the CDR3. Germline CDR1 reads SGHTA; CDR2 reads FQGTGA. CDR3 nucleotide sequence: TGTGCCAGCAGCCCACGGGGGACTAGGAACAATGAGCAGTTCTTC. Its protein is CASSPRGTRNNEQFF.

In this sample, this clone turned up a few times. This rearrangement joins TRBV14 to TRBJ1-1; D call uncertain. The CDR3 runs 14 residues. CDR1 is SGHDN, CDR2 FVKESK, per germline. V was cut by 6 bases and J by 6 bases, with 17 bases left in between. CDR3 nucleotide sequence: TGTGCCAGCAGTCCGAGGAAGGGAACCCCTGAAGCTTTCTTT. This translates into CASSPRKGTPEAFF. Combining the CDR3 with reference TRBV14 and TRBJ1-1 gives the whole variable domain EAGVTQFPSHSVIEKGQTVTLRCDPISGHDNLYWYRRVMGKEIKFLLHFVKESKQDESGMPNNRFLAERTGGTYSTLKVQPAELEDSGVYFCASSPRKGTPEAFFGQGTRLTVV.

The chain joins TRBV12-3 or TRBV12-4 to TRBJ1-2; a possible D gene is TRBD1 (5 bases). The CDR3 has 13 residues. V was clipped by 6 bases and J by 4 bases, with 12 bases between them. This CDR3 is CASSRDEGYGYTF. The DNA for the CDR3 is TGTGCCAGCAGCCGGGACGAGGGCTATGGCTACACCTTC.

This sequence joins TRBV5-1 and TRBJ1-3; 7 nucleotides agree with TRBD1. Germline V gene data show CDR1 as SGHRS and CDR2 as YFSETQ. The J segment lost 2 bases and the V segment lost 2 bases, leaving 4 bases of the junction unmatched. CDR3 size: 15 residues. The CDR3 region is CASSFNDRAGNTIYF. CDR3 in DNA: TGCGCCAGCAGCTTTAACGACAGGGCTGGAAACACCATATATTTT.

The CDR3 region is CASSTSQETQYF. The CDR3 region has the DNA TGCGCCAGCAGTACATCTCAAGAGACCCAGTACTTC. The J gene is TRBJ2-5, the V gene TRBV5-1; no clear D gene. V lost 5 bases and J 2 bases, leaving 7 bases between the germline ends. This CDR3 is built from 12 residues. Per the germline V gene, CDR1 is SGHRS and CDR2 is YFSETQ.

CDR3 residues: CATEKGGPPGEQYF. The CDR3, as DNA: TGTGCCACCGAAAAGGGAGGGCCGCCGGGCGAGCAGTACTTC. The rearrangement uses TRBV19 and TRBJ2-7, with 7 bases matching TRBD2. This CDR3 is built from 14 residues. Per germline, CDR1 LNHDA and CDR2 SQIVND (reference sequence). After removal of 10 bases from V and 6 bases from J, the junction contained 15 bases not matched to a gene. Combining the CDR3 with reference TRBV19 and TRBJ2-7 gives the whole variable domain DGGITQSPKYLFRKEGQNVTLSCEQNLNHDAMYWYRQDPGQGLRLIYYSQIVNDFQKGDIAEGYSVSREKKESFPLTVTSAQKNPTAFYLCATEKGGPPGEQYFGPGTRLTVT.

The chain has TRBV15 and TRBJ1-3; maybe TRBD1 (6 bases). The CDR3 has 16 residues. The V end was cut by 0 bases, the J end by 5 bases, with 14 bases between. CDR1 and CDR2 from the germline V gene are LNHNV and YYDKDF (reference sequence). The CDR3 region is CATSRDQGGGRNTIYF. The CDR3 DNA follows: TGTGCCACCAGCAGAGATCAGGGCGGGGGCAGAAACACCATATATTTT. The whole variable domain, remainder taken from reference TRBV15 and TRBJ1-3, is DAMVIQNPRYQVTQFGKPVTLSCSQTLNHNVMYWYQQKSSQAPKLLFHYYDKDFNNEADTPDNFQSRRPNTSFCFLDIRSPGLGDTAMYLCATSRDQGGGRNTIYFGEGSWLTVV.

This chain joins TRBV7-9 and TRBJ2-2; D not certain. The V gene's germline CDR1 is SEHNR and CDR2 FQNEAQ (reference sequence). Trimming cost V 1 base and J 14 bases, with 11 bases left between them. This CDR3 contains 12 residues. The CDR3 DNA reads TGTGCCAGCAGCTTAGAAGGGAATCTACTGTTTTTT. Protein product: CASSLEGNLLFF.

The chain uses TRBV4-1 and TRBJ1-5, with D hard to call. Trimming cost V 3 bases and J 2 bases, with 11 bases left between them. Germline assignment: CDR1 MGHRA and CDR2 YSYEKL. CDR3 size: 15 residues. CDR3 DNA: TGCGCCAGCAGCCAGATCCCGGGAGGCAATCAGCCCCAGCATTTT. Encoded protein: CASSQIPGGNQPQHF.

The chain links TRBV19 to TRBJ2-7, with D possibly called TRBD1 or TRBD2 (5 bases each). Germline V CDR1 and CDR2: LNHDA, SQIVND (reference sequence). The CDR3 has 13 amino acids. The V end lost 5 bases, the J end lost 3 bases, and 11 bases lay between the germline ends. The CDR3 region has the DNA TGTGCCAGTAGTGTGGGACCAAACTACGAGCAGTACTTC. Translation gives CASSVGPNYEQYF.

The chain carries TRBV5-4 and TRBJ2-3; 7 bases line up with TRBD1. CDR1 and CDR2 from the germline V gene are SGHNT and YYREEE (reference sequence). This CDR3 has 17 amino acids. V gave up 4 bases and J gave up 3 bases; unmatched junction bases: 14. The DNA of the CDR3 is TGTGCCAGCAGCAGAGGTATTTGGGCAGGGGGTACAGATACGCAGTATTTT. Protein: CASSRGIWAGGTDTQYF.

This clone appeared a single time. This chain links TRBV4-1 with TRBJ1-3; D is perhaps TRBD1 (6 bases). V dropped 1 base and J dropped 0 bases, with 7 bases sitting between them. This CDR3 comprises 15 residues. The germline gives CDR1 MGHRA, CDR2 YSYEKL. The CDR3 DNA is TGCGCCAGCAGCCAAGTCAGGGGCTCTGGAAACACCATATATTTT. It encodes CASSQVRGSGNTIYF.

This chain links TRBV5-6 with TRBJ1-5, with D uncertain. Germline CDR1 and CDR2: SGHDT and YYEEEE. This CDR3 has 15 amino acids. V was trimmed by 4 bases and J by 0 bases, leaving 11 bases between them. The chain's CDR3 is CASSPRRFSNQPQHF. DNA for the CDR3: TGTGCCAGCAGCCCGAGAAGATTTAGCAATCAGCCCCAGCATTTT.

This chain's CDR3 is CASSPEPDSSSYEQYF. For the CDR3, the DNA is TGTGCCAGCAGCCCCGAACCCGACTCGAGCTCCTACGAGCAGTACTTC. The chain carries TRBV5-4 and TRBJ2-7, with D hard to call. V gave up 4 bases and J gave up 0 bases, with 17 bases separating them. The CDR3 has 16 residues. Germline V gene sequence: CDR1 SGHNT, CDR2 YYREEE (reference sequence).

This chain links TRBV4-2 with TRBJ2-5; 9 bases are shared with TRBD1. This CDR3 has 14 amino acids. Trimming cost V 1 base and J 5 bases; bases outside gene matches: 2. Germline CDR1 is LGHNA and CDR2 is YNFKEQ. This chain's CDR3 is CASSQGTGVETQYF. DNA of the CDR3: TGTGCCAGCAGCCAAGGGACAGGGGTGGAGACCCAGTACTTC.

This clone was detected a few times. This chain joins TRBV6-1 and TRBJ2-4, with TRBD1 as a possible D gene (6 bases). V was clipped by 3 bases and J by 4 bases, with 10 bases between them. There are 14 residues in the CDR3. From germline, CDR1 is MNHNS and CDR2 SASEGT. The CDR3 is CASSDGTPKNIQYF. DNA of the CDR3: TGTGCCAGCAGTGACGGGACACCAAAAAACATTCAGTACTTC.

The rearrangement joins TRBV5-6 to TRBJ2-2, with TRBD2 matching over 8 bases. The CDR3 sequence is 17 residues long. The V segment lost 1 base and the J segment 4 bases; nucleotides outside the gene matches: 9. The germline gives CDR1 SGHDT, CDR2 YYEEEE. The CDR3 sequence: CASSLIYREGLTGELFF. The CDR3 DNA follows: TGTGCCAGCAGCTTGATTTACCGGGAGGGCCTCACCGGGGAGCTGTTTTTT. The full variable domain, rest sourced from reference TRBV5-6 and TRBJ2-2, is DAGVTQSPTHLIKTRGQQVTLRCSPKSGHDTVSWYQQALGQGPQFIFQYYEEEERQRGNFPDRFSGHQFPNYSSELNVNALLLGDSALYLCASSLIYREGLTGELFFGEGSRLTVL.

This chain joins TRBV6-9 and TRBJ2-7; a weak D match, TRBD2 (7 bases). The germline V gene has CDR1 MNHGY and CDR2 SVAAGI. There are 15 residues in the CDR3. Trimming shortened V by 2 bases and J by 3 bases, and 14 bases separated the two germline ends. The CDR3 sequence is CASSYRGAFFYEQYF. The CDR3 coding sequence is TGTGCCAGCAGTTATCGGGGGGCCTTCTTCTACGAGCAGTACTTC.

The chain couples TRBV5-1 to TRBJ2-7, with TRBD1 identical over 12 bases. The trim removed 4 bases at V and 2 bases at J, leaving 7 bases unmatched. Germline CDR1 reads SGHRS; CDR2 reads YFSETQ. The CDR3 consists of 16 residues. The CDR3 here is CASSPGQGAPPYEQYF. CDR3 nucleotides: TGCGCCAGCAGCCCGGGACAGGGGGCTCCTCCCTACGAGCAGTACTTC.

The chain is built from TRBV11-2 and TRBJ2-7; 11 bases agree with TRBD2. Germline V lookup: CDR1 SGHAT, CDR2 FQNNGV. This CDR3 spans 14 amino acids. Germline trimming cut 5 bases from V and 6 bases from J; bases unmatched to any gene: 6. DNA of the CDR3: TGTGCCAGCAGCCGAACTAGCGGGAGCACCGAGCAGTACTTC. This encodes CASSRTSGSTEQYF.

The V call is TRBV4-2, the J call TRBJ2-3, with 8 bases identical to TRBD2. Germline V lookup: CDR1 LGHNA, CDR2 YNFKEQ. This CDR3 comprises 16 residues. Losses at the gene ends were 1 base for V and 8 bases for J; bases not matched to a gene: 11. The CDR3 sequence is CASSQGPDGTSGTQYF. In nucleotides, the CDR3 is TGTGCCAGCAGCCAAGGACCCGACGGGACTAGTGGTACGCAGTATTTT.

V is TRBV10-2 and J is TRBJ1-5; 7 bases match TRBD1. This CDR3 has 14 amino acids. Losses at the gene ends were 9 bases for V and 6 bases for J; bases not matched to a gene: 11. Germline-derived CDR1 and CDR2 are WSHSY and SAAADI. This chain's CDR3 is CASTPGQSTQPQHF. For the CDR3, the DNA is TGCGCCAGTACCCCGGGACAGTCAACTCAGCCCCAGCATTTT.

The rearrangement joins TRBV6-1 to TRBJ1-3, with D uncertain. Germline CDR1 reads MNHNS; CDR2 reads SASEGT. Trimming took 1 base from V and 0 from J, leaving 13 bases between them. The CDR3 covers 17 residues. The DNA for the CDR3 is TGTGCCAGCAGTGAAGGTGGCAGCTTATCCTCTGGAAACACCATATATTTT. It codes for CASSEGGSLSSGNTIYF.

The genes are TRBV28 and TRBJ2-7; unclear D gene. Germline CDR1 reads MDHEN; CDR2 reads SYDVKM. V lost 3 bases and J lost 2, with 5 bases in between. The CDR3 is 12 residues long. The CDR3 sequence is CASSLNPYEQYF. The DNA for the CDR3 is TGTGCCAGCAGTTTGAACCCCTACGAGCAGTACTTC.

This chain uses TRBV7-9 with TRBJ2-7; D is unclear. Trimming cost V 1 base and J 0 bases, with 7 bases left between them. Germline V gene sequence: CDR1 SEHNR, CDR2 FQNEAQ (reference sequence). The CDR3 extends over 14 amino acids. The CDR3 here is CASSLVSDSYEQYF. In DNA form, the CDR3 reads TGTGCCAGCAGCTTAGTATCCGACTCCTACGAGCAGTACTTC. The full variable domain, rest sourced from reference TRBV7-9 and TRBJ2-7, is DTGVSQNPRHKITKRGQNVTFRCDPISEHNRLYWYRQTLGQGPEFLTYFQNEAQLEKSRLLSDRFSAERPKGSFSTLEIQRTEQGDSAMYLCASSLVSDSYEQYFGPGTRLTVT.

The gene calls are TRBV28 and TRBJ2-5; D is perhaps TRBD2 (6 bases). V lost 2 bases and J lost 2, with 18 bases in between. Germline V gene sequence: CDR1 MDHEN, CDR2 SYDVKM. The CDR3 has 17 amino acids. CDR3 loop: CASSLGLTGIGQETQYF. For the CDR3, the DNA is TGTGCCAGCAGTTTAGGACTAACCGGGATCGGACAAGAGACCCAGTACTTC.

The chain employs TRBV6-1 and TRBJ1-2; D is possibly TRBD1 (5 bases). V lost 2 bases to trimming and J lost 7 bases, with 8 bases between them. Germline CDR1 is MNHNS and CDR2 is SASEGT. The CDR3 extends over 12 amino acids. The CDR3 is CASSEWGSGYTF. The CDR3 DNA reads as TGTGCCAGCAGTGAATGGGGGTCTGGCTACACCTTC.

This clone has only a few counts. The identical CDR3 is also encoded by other nucleotide sequences in the sample. The V call is TRBV3-1 (or the pseudogene TRBV3-2), the J call TRBJ2-7, with D unclear. CDR1 LGHDT and CDR2 YNNKEL come from the germline V gene (reference sequence). V was clipped by 1 base and J by 0 bases, with 1 base between them. This CDR3 has 12 residues. The CDR3 DNA sequence: TGTGCCAGCAGCCAAGTCTCCTACGAGCAGTACTTC. Translated, it gives CASSQVSYEQYF.

The rearrangement links TRBV28 to TRBJ1-2; 10 bases agree with TRBD1. Unmatched junction bases numbered 6, after V lost 4 bases and J lost 7 bases. Germline assignment: CDR1 MDHEN and CDR2 SYDVKM. This CDR3 is 14 amino acids long. CDR3 protein: CASSSGQGVGGYTF. CDR3 bases: TGTGCCAGCAGTTCAGGACAGGGGGTTGGTGGCTACACCTTC.

The chain combines TRBV9 with TRBJ1-1; D perhaps matches TRBD1 (6 bases). V was shortened by 0 bases and J by 2 bases, with 14 bases between the two germline ends. The CDR3 is 16 amino acids. Germline V gene data show CDR1 as SGDLS and CDR2 as YYNGEE. The CDR3 DNA reads TGTGCCAGCAGCGTAGAGCCGGGACATAGAAACACTGAAGCTTTCTTT. This codes for CASSVEPGHRNTEAFF.